A selection of T cell receptor beta chains follows, all from one sample in a study of cytomegalovirus exposure and HLA in healthy donors. Sequencing used immunoSEQ multiplex PCR; TCRdb keeps in-frame clones, though not all of them. This sample yields roughly 200,000 clones, of which roughly 90% are seen a single time; 0.9% to 1.2% belongs to the top ten. Sequencing input: PBMCs. These receptors all come from a boy younger than 10 in good health and CMV-seronegative. The CDR3 runs from the conserved cysteine through the conserved F or W. D genes are given only for firm matches. Clone size appears in some rows only: once, few, many, or a class for an expanded clone.

len,d_gene,abundance,j_gene,v_gene,CDR3aa,CDR3nt
15,TRBD2,-,TRBJ2-1,TRBV7-2,CASSSRTSGRDEQFF,TGTGCCAGCAGCTCCCGGACTAGCGGGAGAGACGAGCAGTTCTTC
14,-,few,TRBJ1-4,TRBV10-1,CASSPGRTNEKLFF,TGCGCCAGCAGTCCGGGGAGGACTAATGAAAAACTGTTTTTT
13,-,-,TRBJ2-7,TRBV28,CASSIAVPYEQYF,TGTGCCAGCAGTATAGCGGTACCCTACGAGCAGTACTTC
15,-,-,TRBJ1-4,TRBV5-1,CASSPEVSSNEKLFF,TGCGCCAGCAGCCCGGAGGTCTCCTCGAATGAAAAACTGTTTTTT
15,-,-,TRBJ1-6,TRBV13,CASSLDGRGGSPLHF,TGTGCCAGCAGCTTAGATGGCAGGGGAGGGTCACCCCTCCACTTT
13,-,-,TRBJ1-2,TRBV28,CASRLPIGDGYTF,TGTGCCAGCAGACTTCCCATCGGTGATGGCTACACCTTC
14,TRBD2,-,TRBJ2-5,TRBV30,CAWRGASGGETQYF,TGTGCCTGGAGAGGGGCTAGCGGCGGGGAGACCCAGTACTTC
13,-,-,TRBJ2-3,TRBV2,CASSRDLLDTQYF,TGTGCCAGCAGCCGGGACTTGTTAGATACGCAGTATTTT
14,TRBD1,-,TRBJ1-2,TRBV23-1,CASSQSGQAYGYTF,TGCGCCAGCAGTCAGTCGGGACAGGCCTATGGCTACACCTTC
13,-,-,TRBJ1-5,TRBV27,CASSLEPNRPQHF,TGTGCCAGCAGTTTAGAGCCGAATCGGCCCCAGCATTTT
13,-,-,TRBJ2-5,TRBV28,CASSFDSQETQYF,TGTGCCAGCAGTTTTGACAGTCAAGAGACCCAGTACTTC
13,TRBD1,-,TRBJ2-1,TRBV29-1,CSVERGQDNEQFF,TGCAGCGTTGAGAGGGGACAGGACAATGAGCAGTTCTTC
13,-,-,TRBJ1-1,TRBV6-1,CASSDQGLTEAFF,TGTGCCAGCAGTGATCAGGGGCTCACTGAAGCTTTCTTT
13,-,-,TRBJ1-1,TRBV30,CAWSGQVNTEAFF,TGTGCCTGGAGTGGTCAGGTGAACACTGAAGCTTTCTTT
14,-,-,TRBJ1-6,TRBV11-1,CASSLKTGNSPLHF,TGTGCCAGCAGCTTGAAAACAGGGAATTCACCCCTCCACTTT
12,-,-,TRBJ1-2,TRBV30,CAWSLTAYGYTF,TGTGCCTGGAGTTTGACAGCCTATGGCTACACCTTC
15,-,-,TRBJ1-1,TRBV29-1,CSVALEAAMNTEAFF,TGCAGCGTTGCCCTCGAGGCAGCCATGAACACTGAAGCTTTCTTT
13,-,-,TRBJ2-7,TRBV4-1,CASSQTRGYEQYF,TGCGCCAGCAGCCAAACCAGGGGTTACGAGCAGTACTTC
13,-,-,TRBJ2-1,TRBV7-9,CASSLVGAYEQFF,TGTGCCAGCAGCTTAGTGGGGGCCTATGAGCAGTTCTTC
13,-,few,TRBJ1-1,TRBV30,CAWSVAPNTEAFF,TGTGCCTGGAGTGTAGCCCCGAACACTGAAGCTTTCTTT
17,-,-,TRBJ2-1,TRBV4-2,CASSPYPGDTPYNEQFF,TGTGCCAGCAGCCCGTATCCGGGGGATACACCTTACAATGAGCAGTTCTTC
13,-,-,TRBJ1-1,TRBV18,CASSVGAETEAFF,TGTGCCAGCTCAGTTGGGGCGGAAACTGAAGCTTTCTTT
14,-,-,TRBJ1-2,TRBV28,CASSQGQGSDGYTF,TGTGCCAGCAGCCAAGGGCAGGGTTCCGATGGCTACACCTTC
13,TRBD1,-,TRBJ2-3,TRBV29-1,CSVRTGETDTQYF,TGCAGCGTGAGGACAGGGGAGACAGATACGCAGTATTTT
15,TRBD1,once,TRBJ1-5,TRBV9,CASSVGTGANQPQHF,TGTGCCAGCAGCGTAGGAACAGGGGCGAATCAGCCCCAGCATTTT
15,-,-,TRBJ1-2,TRBV7-9,CASSPTEDGNYGYTF,TGTGCCAGCAGCCCAACGGAGGACGGAAACTATGGCTACACCTTC
19,-,few,TRBJ1-1,TRBV14,CASSQSLWGGKFVNTEAFF,TGTGCCAGCAGCCAATCCCTTTGGGGGGGTAAGTTCGTGAACACTGAAGCTTTCTTT
15,-,-,TRBJ2-1,TRBV15,CATLLAPSSYNEQFF,TGTGCCACCCTCTTAGCTCCCAGCTCCTACAATGAGCAGTTCTTC
12,-,-,TRBJ2-2,TRBV2,CASSEGPGELFF,TGTGCCAGCAGTGAAGGGCCCGGGGAGCTGTTTTTT
14,TRBD2,-,TRBJ2-7,TRBV9,CASSVSPSGSEQYF,TGTGCCAGCAGCGTATCGCCTAGCGGGAGCGAGCAGTACTTC
14,TRBD1,-,TRBJ2-3,TRBV5-1,CASSSGQLTDTQYF,TGCGCCAGCAGCTCGGGACAGCTCACAGATACGCAGTATTTT
14,TRBD2,-,TRBJ2-3,TRBV29-1,CSGGSGVSTDTQYF,TGCAGCGGGGGCAGCGGGGTGAGCACAGATACGCAGTATTTT
14,-,-,TRBJ2-3,TRBV11-2,CASSRDFNTDTQYF,TGTGCCAGCAGCCGGGACTTTAACACAGATACGCAGTATTTT
14,-,-,TRBJ2-3,TRBV11-3,CASSLIRESDTQYF,TGTGCCAGCAGCTTAATCCGGGAGTCCGATACGCAGTATTTT
12,TRBD2,once,TRBJ2-1,TRBV19,CASSGTSGEQFF,TGTGCCAGTAGCGGGACTAGTGGTGAGCAGTTCTTC
16,-,once,TRBJ1-3,TRBV7-9,CSSSWAPSASGNTIYF,TGTTCCAGCAGCTGGGCACCGTCGGCCTCTGGAAACACCATATATTTT
12,-,-,TRBJ1-1,TRBV19,CASSITGLEAFF,TGTGCCAGTAGTATTACAGGGTTGGAAGCTTTCTTT
15,-,-,TRBJ1-2,TRBV27,CASSLLAESNYGYTF,TGTGCCAGCAGTTTATTAGCAGAGTCTAACTATGGCTACACCTTC
13,-,-,TRBJ1-2,TRBV6-6,CASSRGINYGYTF,TGTGCCAGCAGCCGGGGGATTAACTATGGCTACACCTTC
16,-,-,TRBJ2-7,TRBV27,CASSLSIRRLDYEQYF,TGTGCCAGCAGTTTATCAATCAGGCGTTTAGACTACGAGCAGTACTTC
15,TRBD1,-,TRBJ2-1,TRBV7-3,CASSFGVDRRDEQFF,TGTGCCAGCAGCTTTGGGGTGGACAGGCGGGATGAGCAGTTCTTC
19,TRBD1,-,TRBJ1-1,TRBV7-2,CASSIPGTGGNVGNTEAFF,TGTGCCAGCAGCATCCCCGGGACAGGGGGGAATGTCGGGAACACTGAAGCTTTCTTT
15,-,few,TRBJ2-6,TRBV6-1,CASRGSLSGANVLTF,TGTGCCAGCAGGGGCAGCCTCTCTGGGGCCAACGTCCTGACTTTC
16,TRBD1,-,TRBJ2-7,TRBV5-1,CASSLGQGSRSYEQYF,TGCGCCAGCAGCTTGGGACAGGGGTCCCGCTCCTACGAGCAGTACTTC
17,-,-,TRBJ1-2,TRBV5-1,CASSLADKRQENYGYTF,TGCGCCAGCAGCTTGGCCGATAAACGGCAGGAAAACTATGGCTACACCTTC